Below, 12 T cell receptor beta chains from the same sample are listed, as sequenced in a study of blood T cell repertoires in COVID-19. The data were produced by immunoSEQ multiplex PCR, yet TCRdb's version contains in-frame clones alone and is incomplete. Of almost 400,000 clones listed, approximately 87% are singletons. Sequencing used PBMCs or T cells enriched from blood (not recorded which). These TCRs come from a woman aged 25 to 39 with acute COVID-19.

The sample holds one count of this clone. This chain links TRBV7-6 with TRBJ1-6, with TRBD1 identical over 10 bases. The CDR3 contains 15 residues. The ends lost 5 bases at V and 10 bases at J; junction bases unmatched: 8. Per the germline V gene, CDR1 is SGHVS and CDR2 is FNYEAQ. CDR3 DNA: TGTGCCAGCAGCCTCCGGGACAGGGGCGCATCACCCCTCCACTTT. Translating it yields CASSLRDRGASPLHF.

This sequence joins TRBV7-8 and TRBJ2-1; D is ambiguous. The CDR3 is 13 amino acids. CDR1 is SGHVS, CDR2 FQNEAQ, per germline. V lost 0 bases to trimming and J lost 5 bases, with 5 bases between them. The CDR3 region has the DNA TGTGCCAGCAGCTTAGCGGCCCACAATGAGCAGTTCTTC. This codes for CASSLAAHNEQFF.

The rearrangement uses TRBV5-6 and TRBJ2-1; D is possibly TRBD2 (6 bases). This CDR3 is built from 14 residues. Germline V CDR1 and CDR2: SGHDT, YYEEEE. V shed 0 bases and J shed 7 bases, with 11 bases lying between them. The CDR3 spells CASSLGGLQNEQFF. CDR3 nucleotide sequence: TGTGCCAGCAGCTTGGGGGGACTTCAGAATGAGCAGTTCTTC.

J is TRBJ2-2 and V is TRBV6-5, with 7 bases lining up with TRBD1. The CDR3 is made up of 16 amino acids. Germline CDR1 MNHEY, CDR2 SVGAGI. With V trimmed by 4 bases and J by 0 bases, 5 bases remained unmatched. The CDR3 nucleotides are TGTGCCAGCAGTTCCCTGGGACAGTCGAACACCGGGGAGCTGTTTTTT. It is translated as CASSSLGQSNTGELFF.

The chain carries TRBV9 and TRBJ1-2; possible D gene TRBD1, 5 bases. The CDR3 is 13 residues long. From germline, CDR1 is SGDLS and CDR2 YYNGEE. V lost 4 bases and J lost 5, with 12 bases in between. The CDR3 spells CASSSDRSYGYTF. The CDR3 DNA follows: TGTGCCAGCAGCTCCGACAGAAGTTATGGCTACACCTTC.

The chain carries TRBV19 and TRBJ1-1; no clear D gene. The CDR3 is 16 residues long. Trimming pared 4 bases from V and 4 bases from J, leaving 19 bases between. Germline V CDR1 and CDR2: LNHDA, SQIVND (reference sequence). The CDR3 loop reads CASSNLRSGLLTEAFF. The DNA of the CDR3 is TGTGCCAGTAGTAATCTACGGTCGGGATTACTCACTGAAGCTTTCTTT.

The chain has TRBV12-5 and TRBJ1-5, with TRBD1 identical over 8 bases. V gave up 5 bases and J gave up 6 bases; unmatched junction bases: 3. CDR3 length equals 13 residues. Germline V lookup: CDR1 LGHNT, CDR2 FRNRAP. CDR3 nucleotides: TGTGCTAGTGGTACAGGGGGACGTCAGCCCCAGCATTTT. It codes for CASGTGGRQPQHF.

This chain links TRBV28 with TRBJ1-4; perhaps TRBD1 as D (5 bases). The ends were cut back, 5 bases at V and 8 bases at J, with 15 bases in the middle. Per the germline V gene, CDR1 is MDHEN and CDR2 is SYDVKM. The CDR3 length is 14 residues. CDR3 sequence (DNA): TGTGCCAGCAGTCAGGGCCGGGCCGGCGAAAAACTGTTTTTT. Protein sequence: CASSQGRAGEKLFF. Looking up the rest from reference TRBV28 and TRBJ1-4 gives the full variable domain: DVKVTQSSRYLVKRTGEKVFLECVQDMDHENMFWYRQDPGLGLRLIYFSYDVKMKEKGDIPEGYSVSREKKERFSLILESASTNQTSMYLCASSQGRAGEKLFFGSGTQLSVL.

The rearrangement links TRBV28 to TRBJ1-6; D unresolved. Germline V gene data show CDR1 as MDHEN and CDR2 as SYDVKM. Deletions cut 3 bases from V and 8 bases from J, with 17 bases between. The length of the CDR3 is 16 residues. The CDR3 protein is CASSLLIGSDDSPLHF. CDR3 coding DNA: TGTGCCAGCAGTTTGCTGATCGGGAGCGACGATTCACCCCTCCACTTT.

This chain joins TRBV19 and TRBJ2-7, with 7 bases identical to TRBD1. V shed 1 base and J 2 bases; nucleotides not matched to a gene: 5. Germline loops: CDR1 LNHDA, CDR2 SQIVND (reference sequence). The CDR3 spans 15 residues. The CDR3 sequence: CASSIAWGQTYEQYF. Written as DNA, the CDR3 is TGTGCCAGTAGTATAGCCTGGGGACAGACCTACGAGCAGTACTTC.

This rearrangement joins TRBV9 to TRBJ1-1; 7 bases match TRBD1. Germline values: CDR1 SGDLS, CDR2 YYNGEE. This CDR3 is built from 15 residues. The J segment lost 7 bases and the V segment lost 0 bases, leaving 9 bases of the junction unmatched. CDR3 residues: CASSVARQGNHEAFF. The CDR3 DNA sequence: TGTGCCAGCAGCGTAGCGAGACAGGGTAACCATGAAGCTTTCTTT.

This chain uses TRBV6-2 or TRBV6-3 with TRBJ1-1; D gene ambiguous. Trimming cost V 2 bases and J 4 bases, with 11 bases left between them. CDR3 length: 14 residues. In germline, CDR1 is MNHEY, CDR2 SVGEGT. The CDR3 sequence is CASSYPLEGTEAFF. The DNA of the CDR3 is TGTGCCAGCAGTTACCCCTTGGAGGGCACTGAAGCTTTCTTT.